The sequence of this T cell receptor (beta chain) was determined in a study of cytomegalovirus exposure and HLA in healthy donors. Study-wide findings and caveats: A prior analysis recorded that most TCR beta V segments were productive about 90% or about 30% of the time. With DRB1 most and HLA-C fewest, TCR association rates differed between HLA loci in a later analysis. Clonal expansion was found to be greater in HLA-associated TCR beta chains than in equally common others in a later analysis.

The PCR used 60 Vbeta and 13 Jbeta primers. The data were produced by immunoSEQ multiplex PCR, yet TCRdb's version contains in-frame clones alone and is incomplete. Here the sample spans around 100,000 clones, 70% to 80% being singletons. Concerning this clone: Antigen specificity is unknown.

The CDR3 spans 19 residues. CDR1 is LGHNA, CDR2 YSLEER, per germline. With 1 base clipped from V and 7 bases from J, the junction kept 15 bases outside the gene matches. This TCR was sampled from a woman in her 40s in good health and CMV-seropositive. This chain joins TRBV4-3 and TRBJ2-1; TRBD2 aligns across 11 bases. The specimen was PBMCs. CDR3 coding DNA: TGCGCCAGCAGCCAAGGAGTTTTGGCTAGCGGGGGGTATCGTAATGAGCAGTTCTTC. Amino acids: CASSQGVLASGGYRNEQFF.